This T cell receptor (beta chain) originates from a study of control samples from healthy donors and cancer patients. Here immunoSEQ multiplex PCR was the method, and the copy in TCRdb shows in-frame clones only, minus some. Of about 120,000 clones in the sample, roughly 92% were seen once. This CDR3 is 16 amino acids long. From germline, CDR1 is SSHAT and CDR2 FNYEAQ (reference sequence). Trimming removed 3 bases from V and 5 bases from J, with 19 bases in between. Sample: PBMCs. J is TRBJ2-5 and V is TRBV7-7, with D perhaps being TRBD1 or TRBD2 (5 bases each). The sequence was collected from an elderly man with head and neck cancer. The DNA of the CDR3 is TGTGCCAGCAGCTTGGGGCGGGTAGGGGCCAGGGAGACCCAGTACTTC. It yields the protein CASSLGRVGARETQYF.